This T cell receptor (beta chain) was retrieved from a study of CD8 T cells in Susac syndrome. cDNA came from approximately 0.5 to 1 ug RNA primed by random hexamers. An immunoSEQ multiplex PCR generated amplified TCR beta CDR3 products spanning 54 Vbeta and 13 Jbeta. TCRdb reanalysed the immunoSEQ multiplex PCR reads using MiXCR and keeps one entry per CDR3 protein. Here the sample spans about 430,000 distinct CDR3 sequences, more than 80% being singletons. Germline V gene data show CDR1 as SGHTA and CDR2 as FQGNSA. The CDR3 sequence is 16 residues long. Trimming removed 7 bases from V and 6 bases from J; junction bases left unmatched: 8. The multiple sclerosis controls were treatment-naive patients, and their relapsing-remitting disease was stable or active.

The sequenced sample consisted of CD8+ T cells from PBMCs. The receptor was isolated from a human donor with multiple sclerosis. The chain joins TRBV7-2 to TRBJ2-4, with 14 positions matching TRBD2. The CDR3 region is CASKRTSGGLGNIQYF. The CDR3 nucleotides are TGTGCCAGCAAACGGACTAGCGGGGGGTTAGGAAACATTCAGTACTTC. The full variable domain, with the rest looked up from reference TRBV7-2 and TRBJ2-4, is GAGVSQSPSNKVTEKGKDVELRCDPISGHTALYWYRQSLGQGLEFLIYFQGNSAPDKSGLPSDRFSAERTGGSVSTLTIQRTQQEDSAVYLCASKRTSGGLGNIQYFGAGTRLSVL.